Following are 8 T cell receptor beta chains from one sample sequenced in a study of cytomegalovirus exposure and HLA in healthy donors. The protocol was immunoSEQ multiplex PCR, while the TCRdb copy is restricted to in-frame clones and leaves out a portion. The data hold about 140,000 clones, with approximately 94% observed a single time. The sequenced material came from PBMCs. These receptors were collected from a man between 18 and 29 years old in good health and CMV-seropositive.

This chain joins TRBV9 and TRBJ2-1; 8 bases line up with TRBD2. The junction had 4 bases not matched to a gene; V was cut back by 2 bases and J by 3 bases. CDR3 size: 15 residues. CDR1 is SGDLS, CDR2 YYNGEE, per germline. DNA for the CDR3: TGTGCCAGCAGCGTCGACGGGGGGGACTACAATGAGCAGTTCTTC. This sequence encodes CASSVDGGDYNEQFF.

The V gene is TRBV6-5, the J gene TRBJ2-1; D might be TRBD1 (5 bases). The germline V gene encodes CDR1 MNHEY and CDR2 SVGAGI. The CDR3 totals 16 residues. V lost 0 bases and J lost 0, with 9 bases in between. The CDR3 reads CASSYSGAPSYNEQFF. The CDR3, as DNA: TGTGCCAGCAGTTACTCAGGGGCGCCCTCCTACAATGAGCAGTTCTTC.

The chain couples TRBV5-8 to TRBJ2-6; no clear D gene. The CDR3 extends over 17 amino acids. The ends were cut back, 2 bases at V and 0 bases at J, with 12 bases in the middle. Per germline, CDR1 SGHTS and CDR2 YDEGEE. The CDR3 spells CASSFETPDSGANVLTF. The CDR3 nucleotides read TGTGCCAGCAGCTTCGAGACTCCAGACTCTGGGGCCAACGTCCTGACTTTC. Full variable domain (rest looked up from reference TRBV5-8 and TRBJ2-6): EAGVTQSPTHLIKTRGQQATLRCSPISGHTSVYWYQQALGLGLQFLLWYDEGEERNRGNFPPRFSGRQFPNYSSELNVNALELEDSALYLCASSFETPDSGANVLTFGAGSRLTVL.

This sequence joins TRBV6-6 and TRBJ1-3; D not resolved. V was clipped by 6 bases and J by 3 bases, with 9 bases between them. This CDR3 contains 13 residues. The germline V gene has CDR1 MNHNY and CDR2 SVGAGI (reference sequence). Written as DNA, the CDR3 is TGTGCCAGCAGAAATGGAGGTGGAAACACCATATATTTT. Its translation is CASRNGGGNTIYF.

J is TRBJ2-1 and V is TRBV5-1; tentatively, D is TRBD2 (6 bases). The V end was cut by 0 bases, the J end by 7 bases, with 14 bases between. Germline V CDR1 and CDR2: SGHRS, YFSETQ. The length of the CDR3 is 15 residues. The DNA for the CDR3 is TGCGCCAGCAGCTTGGCAGGAGGGCCAAGGAATGAGCAGTTCTTC. Its protein product is CASSLAGGPRNEQFF.

The chain uses TRBV21-1 and TRBJ2-1; the listed D gene, TRBD2, was not tested against the DNA. TRBV21-1 is a listed pseudogene. CDR3 size: 15 residues. DNA for the CDR3: TGTGCCCGGTGGGAGACTAGCGGGAGAATAGTTGAGCAGTTCTTC. It translates to CARWETSGRIVEQFF.

This clone was recorded only once. The chain carries TRBV19 and TRBJ2-2; 7 bases map to TRBD2. In germline, CDR1 is LNHDA, CDR2 SQIVND (reference sequence). Germline trimming cut 5 bases from V and 5 bases from J; bases unmatched to any gene: 5. This CDR3 spans 14 amino acids. The CDR3 protein is CASSRTRQTGELFF. The CDR3 DNA reads as TGTGCCAGTAGTCGGACTAGGCAAACCGGGGAGCTGTTTTTT.

This chain uses TRBV10-2 with TRBJ2-7; 8 nucleotides line up with TRBD2. The CDR3 spans 15 residues. Per the germline V gene, CDR1 is WSHSY and CDR2 is SAAADI. With 6 bases clipped from V and 2 bases from J, the junction kept 9 bases outside the gene matches. In nucleotides, the CDR3 is TGCGCCAGCAGACCGACCGCGGGAGGTACCTACGAGCAGTACTTC. Its translation: CASRPTAGGTYEQYF.